The entry below gives a single TCR beta chain sequence along with its context. Researchers ran the PCR with 60 Vbeta and 13 Jbeta primers. Profiled with immunoSEQ multiplex PCR; TCRdb holds only in-frame clones, not every one. The data show some 130,000 clones, 55% to 75% seen once. This sample is part of a study of cytomegalovirus exposure and HLA in healthy donors. There were likely unrecorded immune exposures, though donors were nominally healthy when sampled. The sequenced material came from PBMCs. The clonotype comes from a man aged 25-40 years in good health and CMV-seropositive.

CDR3 residues: CAVSPTSGYFGLFF. Here the CDR3 DNA reads TGTGCCGTGTCCCCAACCTCGGGGTATTTCGGGCTGTTTTTT. This chain connects TRBV6-6 to TRBJ1-4, with D unclear. Trimming removed 11 bases at V and 14 bases at J, with 27 bases between. The CDR3 spans 14 residues. Germline CDR1 reads MNHNY; CDR2 reads SVGAGI (reference sequence).